The entry below gives a single TCR beta chain sequence along with its context. Its antigen remains unidentified. This sample is drawn from a study of cytomegalovirus exposure and HLA in healthy donors. General observations from the study: High sensitivity and specificity were reportedly achieved when the classifier diagnosed cytomegalovirus status. With later analysis, a missense DCLRE1C variant became linked to TCR beta V- and J-gene trimming. Within a later analysis, the majority of CMV-associated TCR beta chains appeared HLA-restricted.

The V gene's germline CDR1 is GTSNPN and CDR2 SVGIG (reference sequence). Trimming stripped 3 bases from V and 7 bases from J, with 12 bases between. This CDR3 has 13 residues. PCR was performed using 60 Vbeta and 13 Jbeta primers. Profiled with immunoSEQ multiplex PCR; TCRdb holds only in-frame clones, not every one. The ten most abundant clones cover approximately 26% of a sample with about 51,000 clones. This chain uses TRBV30 with TRBJ1-4, with D possibly being TRBD1 (5 bases). Sequenced material: PBMCs. This TCR derives from a man aged 40-50 years in good health and CMV-seropositive. CDR3 coding DNA: TGTGCCTGGAGCTCGGGGGGAGTTGAAAAACTGTTTTTT. This translates into CAWSSGGVEKLFF.